These 16 T cell receptor beta chains share one sample of origin, sequenced in a study of monozygotic twins with inflammatory bowel disease. TCRdb reprocessed the 5' RACE reads; each CDR3 protein has one entry and no DNA is given. The repertoire table contains fewer than 400,000 distinct CDR3 sequences. The sample consisted of blood. These receptors all come from a human donor with ulcerative colitis or Crohn's disease, or a healthy co-twin of an affected twin (not recorded which).

The chain recombines TRBV20-1 with TRBJ2-4. Germline loops: CDR1 DFQATT, CDR2 SNEGSKA (reference sequence). The CDR3 totals 13 residues. The CDR3 reads CSAEWHSKNIQYF.

The chain recombines TRBV28 with TRBJ2-6; TCRdb designates TRBD1, a call that cannot be tested without DNA. Germline CDR1 is MDHEN and CDR2 is SYDVKM. This CDR3 has 15 amino acids. The CDR3 protein is CASDSGPSGANVLTF.

The chain recombines TRBV18 with TRBJ2-1; TCRdb calls TRBD2, which cannot be checked without DNA. The CDR3 contains 17 residues. CDR1 and CDR2 (germline): KGHSH, LQKENI. This chain's CDR3 is CASSPYQASGVYNEQFF.

The chain links TRBV7-2 to TRBJ2-7. CDR1 is SGHTA, CDR2 FQGNSA, per germline. The CDR3 is 15 residues long. This chain's CDR3 is CASSFPNGRTYEQYF.

This chain connects TRBV12-5 to TRBJ1-1. The CDR3 is 15 residues long. The germline V gene has CDR1 LGHNT and CDR2 FRNRAP. The CDR3 reads CASGLLTRGRTEAFF.

The V call is TRBV27, the J call TRBJ2-7; TCRdb selects TRBD1, and the lack of DNA leaves this call unchecked. CDR1 and CDR2 from the germline V gene are MNHEY and SMNVEV (reference sequence). The CDR3 is 14 amino acids. The CDR3 region is CASSSIGTGYEQYF.

This chain links TRBV9 with TRBJ2-7; TCRdb selects TRBD2, and the lack of DNA leaves this call unchecked. Germline values: CDR1 SGDLS, CDR2 YYNGEE. The CDR3 has 16 residues. The CDR3 spells CASSVQGLAGFYEQYF.

This chain joins TRBV19 and TRBJ2-1; TCRdb designates TRBD1, a call that cannot be tested without DNA. Germline CDR1 is LNHDA and CDR2 is SQIVND (reference sequence). This CDR3 is 16 amino acids long. The CDR3 spells CASRSLLGGNYNEQFF.

The chain has TRBV20-1 and TRBJ1-5. Looked up from germline, CDR1 is DFQATT and CDR2 is SNEGSKA (reference sequence). The CDR3 contains 16 residues. The CDR3 reads CSARESREGRNQPQHF.

The chain uses TRBV6-1 and TRBJ1-1. The CDR3 sequence is 14 residues long. Germline V gives CDR1 MNHNS, CDR2 SASEGT. CDR3 sequence: CASSEHVGNTEAFF.

This chain links TRBV5-5 with TRBJ2-3; TCRdb gives TRBD2 as the D gene, but with no DNA this cannot be confirmed. Germline CDR1 SGHKS, CDR2 YYEKEE (reference sequence). The CDR3 is made up of 14 amino acids. CDR3 amino acids: CASRPGTSGDTQYF.

V gene TRBV5-1 combines with J gene TRBJ1-5; TCRdb returns TRBD1, unconfirmable since there is no DNA. The germline gives CDR1 SGHRS, CDR2 YFSETQ. The length of the CDR3 is 15 residues. CDR3 sequence reads: CASSLEGDSNQPQHF. The full variable domain, in which reference TRBV5-1 and TRBJ1-5 provide the parts outside the CDR3, is KAGVTQTPRYLIKTRGQQVTLSCSPISGHRSVSWYQQTPGQGLQFLFEYFSETQRNKGNFPGRFSGRQFSNSRSEMNVSTLELGDSALYLCASSLEGDSNQPQHFGDGTRLSIL.

The rearrangement uses TRBV6-5 and TRBJ2-1; as DNA is missing, the TRBD2 call by TCRdb cannot be tested. In germline, CDR1 is MNHEY, CDR2 SVGAGI. CDR3 length: 16 amino acids. The CDR3 here is CASSYSGLPRYNEQFF.

The chain links TRBV5-6 to TRBJ2-1; absent DNA, TCRdb's TRBD2 call cannot be checked. The CDR3 loop spans 15 amino acids. In germline, CDR1 is SGHDT, CDR2 YYEEEE. CDR3 protein: CASIFSGLLRNEQFF.

J is TRBJ1-4 and V is TRBV5-1; the TCRdb D gene call, TRBD1, has no DNA to confirm it. This CDR3 comprises 15 residues. Germline V gives CDR1 SGHRS, CDR2 YFSETQ. The CDR3 loop is CASSLTGSGGEKLFF. Combining the CDR3 with reference TRBV5-1 and TRBJ1-4 gives the whole variable domain KAGVTQTPRYLIKTRGQQVTLSCSPISGHRSVSWYQQTPGQGLQFLFEYFSETQRNKGNFPGRFSGRQFSNSRSEMNVSTLELGDSALYLCASSLTGSGGEKLFFGSGTQLSVL.

This chain connects TRBV20-1 to TRBJ2-5; the TCRdb call, TRBD2, lacks DNA for checking. The CDR3 consists of 12 residues. Germline values: CDR1 DFQATT, CDR2 SNEGSKA (reference sequence). This CDR3 is CSLQDYPETQYF.